This T cell receptor (beta chain) is from a study of neurological immune-mediated disorders. Study findings and constraints: Falling below healthy controls, multiple sclerosis showed the least TCR clonal expansion, while HTLV-1-associated myelopathy showed the most.

Healthy controls comprised blood bank volunteers in Maryland, USA. Sorted libraries came from about 950,000 CD4+ or CD8+ T cells. CDR1 is SGHVS, CDR2 FNYEAQ, per germline. The trim removed 4 bases at V and 5 bases at J, leaving 8 bases unmatched. The CDR3 runs to 15 residues. TCRdb ran MiXCR on the 5' RACE reads and lists one entry per CDR3 protein. The sample lists fewer than 40,000 distinct CDR3 sequences, 5.5% to 6% occurring once. Details on this clonotype: Its target is unknown.

The receptor was derived from a woman aged 45-65 years in good health. Sequenced: CD4+ T cells from blood. This chain joins TRBV7-6 and TRBJ2-3; 8 bases fit TRBD1. The CDR3 nucleotides are TGTGCCAGCAGCTCCCGGACAGGGTTGGGAGATACGCAGTATTTT. It codes for CASSSRTGLGDTQYF.